Below, 21 T cell receptor beta chains from the same sample are listed, as sequenced in a study of tumor-infiltrating lymphocytes in primary liver carcinoma. For each extraction, RNA and DNA were obtained together from 20-30 mg of unsorted bulk tissue. Production of TCR beta cDNA used 500 ng total RNA together with a constant-region primer. ARM-PCR, slightly modified, supplied the TCR beta libraries through three nested multiplex PCR rounds. The first two PCR rounds, around 11 cycles each, used TRBV1-TRBV30 forward primers and a C-beta reverse primer. MiXCR, run by TCRdb on the multiplex PCR reads, gives a single entry per CDR3 protein. The table shows 150,000 to 200,000 distinct CDR3 sequences, with 85% occurring only once. Input material: tumor tissue from primary liver carcinoma. All receptors come from a man in his forties with primary liver carcinoma and hepatitis B virus infection.

V gene TRBV11-2 combines with J gene TRBJ2-1; possibly TRBD2 for D (5 bases). Trimming stripped 7 bases from V and 0 bases from J, with 16 bases between. This CDR3 contains 16 residues. Germline V gene sequence: CDR1 SGHAT, CDR2 FQNNGV. The CDR3 DNA sequence: TGTGCCAGCACTTATTCTAGCCAAAGCTCCTACAATGAGCAGTTCTTC. Amino acids: CASTYSSQSSYNEQFF.

A note on this clonotype: This may be a read error: a much more frequent sequence differs by one nucleotide. The chain combines TRBV7-9 with TRBJ2-3, with D possibly being TRBD2 (6 bases). Germline loops: CDR1 SEHNR, CDR2 FQNEAQ (reference sequence). The CDR3 covers 16 residues. The germline V and J ends were trimmed by 3 bases and 4 bases, with 17 bases remaining between them. In DNA form, the CDR3 reads TGTGCCAGCAGCTTCCGGCCGACATGGAGGGCAGATACGCAGTATTTT. Amino acid sequence: CASSFRPTWRADTQYF.

This clonotype occurred a few times. This rearrangement joins TRBV28 to TRBJ1-1; D gene unclear. The CDR3 sequence is 14 residues long. The germline V gene encodes CDR1 MDHEN and CDR2 SYDVKM. The V end was cut by 6 bases, the J end by 1 base, with 12 bases between. CDR3 amino acids: CASRGGGTNTEAFF. The CDR3 DNA reads as TGTGCCAGCAGGGGCGGCGGAACGAACACTGAAGCTTTCTTT.

This clonotype has a count of ten or more. V and J are TRBV5-4 and TRBJ2-3; D could derive from TRBD1 or TRBD2 (5 bases each). V was clipped by 0 bases and J by 3 bases, with 11 bases between them. Germline CDR1 SGHNT, CDR2 YYREEE (reference sequence). This CDR3 has 15 amino acids. CDR3 sequence: CASSLAGTVTDTQYF. The CDR3 DNA follows: TGTGCCAGCAGCTTGGCGGGGACCGTGACAGATACGCAGTATTTT. The complete variable domain, with remaining parts taken from reference TRBV5-4 and TRBJ2-3, reads ETGVTQSPTHLIKTRGQQVTLRCSSQSGHNTVSWYQQALGQGPQFIFQYYREEENGRGNFPPRFSGLQFPNYSSELNVNALELDDSALYLCASSLAGTVTDTQYFGPGTRLTVL.

This clonotype occurred once. The chain couples TRBV12-3 or TRBV12-4 to TRBJ2-6; D unclear. Trimming pared 7 bases from V and 19 bases from J, leaving 23 bases between. This CDR3 is 13 amino acids long. The CDR3 sequence is CASTISWANVLTF. For the CDR3, the DNA is TGTGCCAGCACCATCTCTTGGGCCAACGTACTAACTTTC.

Comment on this clonotype: As the CDR3 is not closed by the conserved phenylalanine or tryptophan, this likely results from a read error. The chain links TRBV10-3 to TRBJ1-1, with D perhaps matching TRBD1 (5 bases). Deletions cut 6 bases from V and 0 bases from J, with 11 bases between. The CDR3 spans 14 residues. Germline CDR1 is ENHRY and CDR2 is SYGVKD. In DNA, the CDR3 is TGTGCCATCAGCTATGACAGCGTGAACACTGAAGCTTTCTGT. It encodes CAISYDSVNTEAFC.

With respect to this clonotype: The junction shows a germline mismatch at one end, possibly a read error. The chain uses TRBV6-5 and TRBJ1-2; 7 nucleotides align to TRBD1. The CDR3 loop spans 13 amino acids. CDR1 and CDR2 from the germline V gene are MNHEY and SVGAGI. The CDR3 loop reads CASTKTGEDGYTF. CDR3 nucleotide sequence: TGTGCCAGCACTAAAACAGGGGAAGATGGCTACACATTC.

This clonotype was seen more than once but under ten times. The chain carries TRBV7-2 and TRBJ2-1; D is unresolved. V lost 5 bases and J lost 6, with 23 bases in between. The CDR3 totals 17 residues. Germline V gene sequence: CDR1 SGHTA, CDR2 FQGNSA. The CDR3 bases are TGTGCCAGCAGCCCACACGCCGGGCCGGGTAGGGCCAATGAGCAGTTCTTC. Translating gives CASSPHAGPGRANEQFF.

Notes on this clonotype: Since the CDR3 does not end with the conserved phenylalanine or tryptophan, this likely comes from a read error. The chain couples TRBV11-2 to TRBJ2-7; maybe TRBD1 (5 bases). Germline V gene lookup returns CDR1 SGHAT and CDR2 FQNNGV. The CDR3 loop spans 14 amino acids. CDR3 DNA sequence: TGTGCTAGCAGCTCTAACAGGAACTCATACGAGCAGTACTTA. Encoded protein: CASSSNRNSYEQYL.

For this clonotype: One end of the junction fails to match germline, which may point to a read error. This chain uses TRBV7-9 with TRBJ1-2, with D hard to call. Germline V gene sequence: CDR1 SEHNR, CDR2 FQNEAQ (reference sequence). This CDR3 comprises 14 residues. CDR3 in amino acids: CASSQAGVYEGYTF. The CDR3 region has the DNA TGTGCTAGCAGCCAAGCTGGGGTGTATGAAGGCTACACCTTC.

This clonotype appeared once. The junction does not match germline at one end; this may be a read error. V gene TRBV5-1 combines with J gene TRBJ2-5, with D unclear. CDR1 is SGHRS, CDR2 YFSETQ, per germline. CDR3 length equals 14 residues. This chain's CDR3 is CASSLDFPAETQYF. The CDR3 DNA follows: TGCGCCAGCAGCTTGGACTTCCCGGCGGAGACACAGTACTTC.

This clonotype was counted a single time. Likely a read error: the CDR3 ends without its conserved phenylalanine or tryptophan. The chain has TRBV6-1 and TRBJ2-5; D may correspond to TRBD1 or TRBD2 (5 bases each). The germline gives CDR1 MNHNS, CDR2 SASEGT. This CDR3 has 14 residues. CDR3 in DNA: TGTGCTAGCAGTGAAGGGACGGCCGTAAAGACCCAGTACTTA. It translates to CASSEGTAVKTQYL.

The J gene is TRBJ1-2, the V gene TRBV29-1, with TRBD1 matching 7 bases. This CDR3 has 13 amino acids. CDR1 is SQVTM and CDR2 is ANQGSEA in the germline V gene. The DNA for the CDR3 is TGCAACGTACGATCAGGGGGTGCCTATGGCTACACCTTC. This translates into CNVRSGGAYGYTF.

This clonotype showed up just once. A much larger clone is a single base away; this may be a read error. The chain has TRBV5-1 and TRBJ2-7; D unclear. The CDR3 length is 15 residues. Germline V lookup: CDR1 SGHRS, CDR2 YFSETQ. The CDR3 DNA is TGCGTCAGCAGCTTGGGTCTGGCGAACGGACCCGAGCAGTACTTC. Its protein product is CVSSLGLANGPEQYF.

About this clonotype itself: An end of the junction does not agree with germline; a read error may underlie this. The rearrangement links TRBV12-3 or TRBV12-4 to TRBJ1-1; D gene unclear. This CDR3 spans 14 amino acids. CDR3 in amino acids: CPSSSSDANTEVFF. In nucleotides, the CDR3 is TGTCCCAGCAGCTCTTCCGATGCGAACACTGAAGTTTTCTTT.

V is TRBV7-9 and J is TRBJ2-7, with 8 nucleotides matching TRBD2. The CDR3 covers 16 residues. Unmatched junction bases numbered 14, after V lost 4 bases and J lost 6 bases. CDR1 and CDR2 from the germline V gene are SEHNR and FQNEAQ (reference sequence). The CDR3 DNA sequence: TGTGCCAGCAGCTGGACCAGCGGGAGAGGGTTGGGCGAGCAGTACTTC. This translates into CASSWTSGRGLGEQYF. The complete variable domain, with remaining parts taken from reference TRBV7-9 and TRBJ2-7, reads DTGVSQNPRHKITKRGQNVTFRCDPISEHNRLYWYRQTLGQGPEFLTYFQNEAQLEKSRLLSDRFSAERPKGSFSTLEIQRTEQGDSAMYLCASSWTSGRGLGEQYFGPGTRLTVT.

A remark on this clonotype: A junction end diverges from the germline sequence, so it may reflect a read error. This sequence joins TRBV6-1 and TRBJ2-1; 14 bases align to TRBD2. The germline CDR1 and CDR2 sequences are MNHNS and SASEGT. This CDR3 comprises 15 residues. CDR3 bases: TGTGTCAGCAGTCCTCGGACTAGCGGGAGGCACGAGCACTTCTTC. It yields the protein CVSSPRTSGRHEHFF.

As for this clonotype: One end of the junction is discordant with germline, which a read error may explain. The genes are TRBV4-3 and TRBJ1-6; tentative D call: TRBD1 (5 bases). The CDR3 contains 17 residues. CDR1 is LGHNA and CDR2 is YSLEER in the germline V gene. For the CDR3, the DNA is TGCGCCAGCTGCCATGATCCTCGAACAGGCTATAATTCACCCCTCCACTTT. It codes for CASCHDPRTGYNSPLHF.

As to this clonotype: A junction end diverges from the germline sequence, so it may reflect a read error. The chain uses TRBV11-2 and TRBJ1-5; possible D gene TRBD1, 6 bases. The V gene's germline CDR1 is SGHAT and CDR2 FQNNGV. The CDR3 consists of 16 residues. This chain's CDR3 is CAISLKGGLTNHSQHF. The CDR3 nucleotides read TGTGCCATCAGCCTAAAAGGGGGACTGACGAATCACTCCCAGCATTTT.

This clonotype is a singleton in its sample. An end of the junction does not agree with germline; a read error may underlie this. The chain links TRBV4-2 to TRBJ1-2; D is ambiguous. The length of the CDR3 is 14 residues. Germline V gene data show CDR1 as LGHNA and CDR2 as YNFKEQ. The CDR3 sequence: CASNQGPQLYGYTF. In nucleotides, the CDR3 is TGCGCCAGCAACCAAGGGCCGCAGCTCTATGGCTACACCTTC.

Comments on this clonotype: Because it lacks the conserved phenylalanine or tryptophan at the end, this CDR3 is likely a read error. The chain combines TRBV6-5 with TRBJ2-7; tentative D call: TRBD2 (6 bases). Trimming removed 8 bases from V and 0 bases from J, with 11 bases in between. CDR1 and CDR2 (germline): MNHEY, SVGAGI. This CDR3 has 13 amino acids. This CDR3 reads CASLRLDSYEQYY. CDR3 bases: TGTGCCAGCCTTAGACTAGACTCCTACGAGCAGTACTAC.